The next 27 T cell receptor beta chains were all read from a single sample in a study of blood T cell repertoires in COVID-19. Method: immunoSEQ multiplex PCR; TCRdb's copy keeps in-frame clones and lacks some. This repertoire shows 320,000 or so clones, roughly 89% found once; its top ten account for roughly 5.2%. Sequencing was performed on PBMCs or T cells enriched from blood (not recorded which). These TCRs come from a man aged 60-69 years who had recovered from COVID-19.

The chain carries TRBV5-1 and TRBJ2-2; perhaps TRBD1 as D (6 bases). This CDR3 spans 14 amino acids. The V end was cut by 7 bases, the J end by 3 bases, with 13 bases between. Germline CDR1 reads SGHRS; CDR2 reads YFSETQ. CDR3 protein: CASGQLTDTGELFF. In nucleotides, the CDR3 is TGCGCCAGCGGACAGCTTACCGACACCGGGGAGCTGTTTTTT. The full variable domain, its missing parts supplied by reference TRBV5-1 and TRBJ2-2, is KAGVTQTPRYLIKTRGQQVTLSCSPISGHRSVSWYQQTPGQGLQFLFEYFSETQRNKGNFPGRFSGRQFSNSRSEMNVSTLELGDSALYLCASGQLTDTGELFFGEGSRLTVL.

The rearrangement joins TRBV4-1 to TRBJ1-2; D gene ambiguous. The V gene's germline CDR1 is MGHRA and CDR2 YSYEKL. The CDR3 runs 14 residues. Deletions cut 0 bases from V and 4 bases from J, with 9 bases between. The CDR3 coding sequence is TGCGCCAGCAGCCAAGAATCACAAAGCTATGGCTACACCTTC. It yields the protein CASSQESQSYGYTF.

The chain combines TRBV7-2 with TRBJ2-1, with 7 bases fitting TRBD2. The CDR3 loop spans 14 amino acids. The ends lost 3 bases at V and 4 bases at J; junction bases unmatched: 3. Germline CDR1 is SGHTA and CDR2 is FQGNSA. In DNA form, the CDR3 reads TGTGCCAGCAGCTTCGGGGGGTCATACAATGAGCAGTTCTTC. Translating gives CASSFGGSYNEQFF.

V gene TRBV5-1 combines with J gene TRBJ2-1; 7 nucleotides align to TRBD2. The CDR3 is 14 residues long. V was clipped by 0 bases and J by 9 bases; unmatched bases: 6. Per germline, CDR1 SGHRS and CDR2 YFSETQ. The CDR3 reads CASSLVQREGEQFF. The CDR3 nucleotides are TGCGCCAGCAGCTTGGTTCAGAGGGAGGGTGAGCAGTTCTTC.

The gene calls are TRBV21-1 and TRBJ2-7; TRBD1 is taken as the D call from the table, unchecked against the DNA. TRBV21-1 is a listed pseudogene. This CDR3 spans 15 amino acids. CDR3 in amino acids: CASSPRTGKPYEQYF. CDR3 coding DNA: TGTGCCAGCAGTCCCAGGACAGGGAAACCCTACGAGCAGTACTTC.

V usage is TRBV11-3 and J usage is TRBJ2-5, with 8 bases matching TRBD1. V dropped 0 bases and J dropped 5; count of bases not matched to a gene: 23. The germline V gene has CDR1 SGHNT and CDR2 YENEEA. The CDR3 spans 21 residues. CDR3 in amino acids: CASSLDRQRGPGQEPRETQYF. The CDR3 bases are TGTGCCAGCAGCTTAGATCGGCAGAGGGGACCGGGACAGGAGCCAAGGGAGACCCAGTACTTC.

For this clone: The sample has other DNA sequences that encode this CDR3 too. J is TRBJ1-5 and V is TRBV28; 9 nucleotides align to TRBD1. Looked up from germline, CDR1 is MDHEN and CDR2 is SYDVKM. V dropped 6 bases and J dropped 5; count of bases not matched to a gene: 5. CDR3 length equals 14 residues. The CDR3 protein is CASSLGQGYQPQHF. The CDR3, as DNA: TGTGCCAGCAGCTTAGGACAGGGGTATCAGCCCCAGCATTTT.

The chain recombines TRBV7-6 with TRBJ1-2; tentatively, D is TRBD1 (5 bases). V gave up 4 bases and J gave up 1 base, with 10 bases separating them. The CDR3 sequence is 14 residues long. The germline gives CDR1 SGHVS, CDR2 FNYEAQ. The CDR3 region has the DNA TGTGCCAGCAGCTCCCGGCAGGGTAACTATGGCTACACCTTC. This gives the protein CASSSRQGNYGYTF.

This chain connects TRBV6-2 or TRBV6-3 to TRBJ2-5, with D perhaps matching TRBD1 (6 bases). This CDR3 contains 16 residues. Germline assignment: CDR1 MNHEY and CDR2 SVGEGT. V lost 2 bases to trimming and J lost 5 bases, with 18 bases between them. CDR3 residues: CASSYQGPTSPETQYF. DNA for the CDR3: TGTGCCAGCAGTTACCAGGGGCCAACTTCCCCGGAGACCCAGTACTTC.

The CDR3 DNA sequence: TGTGCCAGCAGCCAAGTTGGACAGATGAACACTGAAGCTTTCTTT. Amino acid sequence: CASSQVGQMNTEAFF. The V call is TRBV4-2, the J call TRBJ1-1, with D possibly being TRBD1 (6 bases). With 1 base removed from V and 0 bases from J, the gap between germline ends came to 9 bases. From germline, CDR1 is LGHNA and CDR2 YNFKEQ. The CDR3 totals 15 residues.

The chain has TRBV28 and TRBJ1-6; the match to TRBD1 covers 11 bases. CDR1 and CDR2 from the germline V gene are MDHEN and SYDVKM. Losses at the gene ends were 4 bases for V and 6 bases for J; bases not matched to a gene: 8. This CDR3 comprises 17 residues. In nucleotides, the CDR3 is TGTGCCAGCAGTTCGGACAGGGGGCGGCACCCTAATTCACCCCTCCACTTT. Amino acid sequence: CASSSDRGRHPNSPLHF.

DNA of the CDR3: TGTGCCAGCAGCGTAGGCTCTAGCGGTGGGAAGTACTTC. Translating gives CASSVGSSGGKYF. V and J are TRBV9 and TRBJ2-7; 7 nucleotides align to TRBD2. V lost 0 bases, J lost 11 bases, and 8 bases stayed unmatched. This CDR3 is 13 amino acids long. Germline V gene lookup returns CDR1 SGDLS and CDR2 YYNGEE.

This clone came up a few times. Other nucleotide sequences from this sample produce the same CDR3. This chain connects TRBV18 to TRBJ2-5, with 7 bases matching TRBD2. CDR1 is KGHSH, CDR2 LQKENI, per germline. The CDR3 is made up of 13 amino acids. Germline trimming cut 3 bases from V and 2 bases from J; bases unmatched to any gene: 0. CDR3 protein: CASSPGLQETQYF. The CDR3 coding sequence is TGTGCCAGCTCACCGGGACTACAAGAGACCCAGTACTTC.

This chain's CDR3 is CASSLKPREQYF. DNA for the CDR3: TGTGCCAGCAGTTTAAAACCCAGAGAGCAGTACTTC. This rearrangement joins TRBV28 to TRBJ2-7; D is unclear. The CDR3 contains 12 residues. Germline V gives CDR1 MDHEN, CDR2 SYDVKM. The V end lost 2 bases, the J end lost 7 bases, and 9 bases lay between the germline ends.

This rearrangement joins TRBV7-9 to TRBJ2-3, with D possibly matching TRBD2 (6 bases). The germline CDR1 and CDR2 sequences are SEHNR and FQNEAQ (reference sequence). The CDR3 totals 15 residues. V was pared by 5 bases and J by 0 bases, with 12 bases between. CDR3 protein: CASSPRTTSTDTQYF. The CDR3 DNA reads as TGTGCCAGCAGCCCTCGGACTACTAGCACAGATACGCAGTATTTT.

This rearrangement joins TRBV12-3 or TRBV12-4 to TRBJ2-5, with D perhaps matching TRBD2 (5 bases). V gave up 3 bases and J gave up 2 bases, with 7 bases separating them. CDR3 size: 13 residues. For the CDR3, the DNA is TGTGCCAGCAGTTTGGACTTACAAGAGACCCAGTACTTC. This sequence encodes CASSLDLQETQYF.

J is TRBJ2-1 and V is TRBV28; TRBD2 matches 9 bases. Per germline, CDR1 MDHEN and CDR2 SYDVKM. V dropped 3 bases and J dropped 0; count of bases not matched to a gene: 9. The CDR3 is made up of 18 amino acids. CDR3 region: CASSFRLAEKSSYNEQFF. The DNA for the CDR3 is TGTGCCAGCAGTTTTCGACTAGCGGAGAAGTCCTCCTACAATGAGCAGTTCTTC.

V and J are TRBV4-1 and TRBJ1-6; D might be TRBD1 (5 bases). Germline V CDR1 and CDR2: MGHRA, YSYEKL. The CDR3 extends over 16 amino acids. The V end was cut by 1 base, the J end by 6 bases, with 13 bases between. The CDR3 DNA follows: TGCGCCAGCAGCCAAGTAGGGGATCCCTTTAATTCACCCCTCCACTTT. Protein product: CASSQVGDPFNSPLHF.

V gene TRBV4-3 combines with J gene TRBJ2-3; D may be TRBD2 (6 bases). This CDR3 spans 16 amino acids. Germline CDR1 is LGHNA and CDR2 is YSLEER. V lost 4 bases and J lost 3, with 17 bases in between. As DNA, the CDR3 is TGCGCCAGCAGCCTCAACCCAGGGAGGCTGACAGATACGCAGTATTTT. Translated: CASSLNPGRLTDTQYF.

The gene calls are TRBV7-2 and TRBJ1-4; TRBD1 matches 7 bases. The CDR3 is 16 residues long. Germline-derived CDR1 and CDR2 are SGHTA and FQGNSA. The junction had 6 bases not matched to a gene; V was cut back by 5 bases and J by 0 bases. The CDR3: CASSPWGTATNEKLFF. For the CDR3, the DNA is TGTGCCAGCAGCCCCTGGGGGACAGCAACTAATGAAAAACTGTTTTTT.

This chain links TRBV4-1 with TRBJ2-5, with 7 bases that match TRBD1. The CDR3 totals 15 residues. The germline V gene encodes CDR1 MGHRA and CDR2 YSYEKL. The ends lost 4 bases at V and 0 bases at J; junction bases unmatched: 5. The CDR3 DNA is TGCGCCAGCAGCCCCCGGGACAGTAACCAAGAGACCCAGTACTTC. It translates to CASSPRDSNQETQYF.

The chain carries TRBV6-5 and TRBJ2-7; D gene unclear. The CDR3 runs 15 residues. Trimming took off 0 bases at V and 0 bases at J, with 9 bases between the two ends. The V gene's germline CDR1 is MNHEY and CDR2 SVGAGI. The CDR3 protein is CASSYSRQDSYEQYF. Here the CDR3 DNA reads TGTGCCAGCAGTTACTCCAGGCAGGACTCCTACGAGCAGTACTTC.

The chain combines TRBV9 with TRBJ2-5; TRBD1 aligns across 10 bases. Germline CDR1 and CDR2: SGDLS and YYNGEE. This CDR3 has 14 residues. Trimming at V came to 3 bases and at J to 9 bases, leaving 8 bases not matched to a gene. The DNA of the CDR3 is TGTGCCAGCAGCGGACAGGGGGCCACGGGGGCCCAGTACTTC. As protein: CASSGQGATGAQYF.

V usage is TRBV29-1 and J usage is TRBJ2-1; D not resolved. CDR1 is SQVTM, CDR2 ANQGSEA, per germline. This CDR3 contains 14 residues. Between the trimmed V and J ends, which lost 3 bases and 8 bases, there was a span of 17 bases. The CDR3 here is CSVDRRSSTHEQFF. CDR3 in DNA: TGCAGCGTTGACCGGCGTAGCAGCACCCATGAGCAGTTCTTC.

The chain combines TRBV7-9 with TRBJ2-7, with 7 bases matching TRBD2. The germline CDR1 and CDR2 sequences are SEHNR and FQNEAQ (reference sequence). This CDR3 is 14 amino acids long. The V segment lost 4 bases and the J segment 5 bases; nucleotides outside the gene matches: 8. The CDR3 bases are TGTGCCAGCAGCTCCCGGGGGGTAGTGGACGAGCAGTACTTC. Its translation: CASSSRGVVDEQYF.

V and J are TRBV5-1 and TRBJ2-7; D is perhaps TRBD2 (5 bases). With 3 bases removed from V and 3 bases from J, the gap between germline ends came to 13 bases. The CDR3 runs to 14 residues. Germline CDR1 and CDR2: SGHRS and YFSETQ. CDR3 DNA: TGCGCCAGCAGCTCAACTAGTAGCAACTACGAGCAGTACTTC. It is translated as CASSSTSSNYEQYF.

This clone was detected once. This chain uses TRBV9 with TRBJ2-3, with TRBD2 matching 11 bases. Losses at the gene ends were 6 bases for V and 4 bases for J; bases not matched to a gene: 7. The CDR3 is made up of 15 amino acids. The germline V gene has CDR1 SGDLS and CDR2 YYNGEE. CDR3: CASTPLAGVADTQYF. The CDR3 nucleotides read TGTGCCAGCACTCCACTAGCGGGGGTCGCAGATACGCAGTATTTT. The complete variable domain, with remaining parts taken from reference TRBV9 and TRBJ2-3, reads DSGVTQTPKHLITATGQRVTLRCSPRSGDLSVYWYQQSLDQGLQFLIQYYNGEERAKGNILERFSAQQFPDLHSELNLSSLELGDSALYFCASTPLAGVADTQYFGPGTRLTVL.